These 3 T cell receptor beta chains were all obtained from the same sample, sequenced in a study of early T cells in non-severe SARS-CoV-2 infection. One entry per CDR3 protein results from TCRdb running MiXCR on the 5' RACE reads. This sample has around 70,000 distinct CDR3 sequences, with 12% found just once. The sequenced material came from whole blood. These receptor sequences come from an adult who was a healthcare worker with PCR-confirmed SARS-CoV-2 infection or an uninfected control (not recorded which).

This clonotype was found once. A much larger clone lies one base from this, so it may be a read error. The chain carries TRBV9 and TRBJ1-6, with 8 bases aligning to TRBD1. Looked up from germline, CDR1 is SGDLS and CDR2 is YYNGEE. This CDR3 contains 14 residues. The CDR3 is CDSSWTGSNSPLHF. The CDR3 nucleotides are TGTGACAGCAGCTGGACAGGGAGTAATTCACCCCTCCACTTT.

There are many counts of this clonotype. V usage is TRBV7-6 and J usage is TRBJ2-7, with D perhaps assigned TRBD1 or TRBD2 (6 bases each). There are 13 residues in the CDR3. Looked up from germline, CDR1 is SGHVS and CDR2 is FNYEAQ. Trimming removed 1 base at V and 9 bases at J, with 13 bases between. The CDR3, as DNA: TGTGCCAGCAGCTTAGGACAGGACTACCTGCAGTACTTC. Amino acids: CASSLGQDYLQYF.

This clonotype was seen ten or more times. The chain couples TRBV6-1 to TRBJ2-7; a possible D gene is TRBD1 (6 bases). The CDR3 covers 16 residues. Germline loops: CDR1 MNHNS, CDR2 SASEGT. Deletions cut 1 base from V and 2 bases from J, with 15 bases between. CDR3 amino acids: CASSEGVRQDAYEQYF. CDR3 DNA: TGTGCCAGCAGTGAAGGCGTGAGACAGGACGCCTACGAGCAGTACTTC.